The 9 T cell receptor beta chains below all came from one sample that was sequenced in a study of shared clonotypes between healthy human individuals. Assay used: immunoSEQ multiplex PCR; TCRdb lists only in-frame clones, some missing. Of approximately 2,000,000 clones detected, 85% to 95% appear once; the ten largest clones hold about 1.6%. CD8 cells regarded as naive lacked CD45RO, were positively chosen for CCR7, and omitted terminally differentiated effector memory CD45RA+ cells. The sample was naive CD8+ T cells from PBMCs. These TCRs come from a man aged 18 to 35 in good health. Some clones in this sample may be carry-over from other donors' samples.

V and J are TRBV4-3 and TRBJ1-1, with D hard to call. CDR1 and CDR2 from the germline V gene are LGHNA and YSLEER. V lost 1 base and J lost 5, with 14 bases in between. This CDR3 contains 15 residues. The CDR3, as DNA: TGCGCCAGCAGCCAAGGCTCCATTTGGGGAACTGAAGCTTTCTTT. Its protein is CASSQGSIWGTEAFF.

J is TRBJ2-1 and V is TRBV7-9, with D hard to call. V lost 5 bases and J lost 7, with 9 bases in between. Germline values: CDR1 SEHNR, CDR2 FQNEAQ (reference sequence). This CDR3 has 12 amino acids. The CDR3 loop is CASSPPRNEQFF. The DNA of the CDR3 is TGTGCCAGCAGCCCCCCCCGGAATGAGCAGTTCTTC.

The chain recombines TRBV10-3 with TRBJ2-5; 9 bases agree with TRBD2. CDR1 ENHRY and CDR2 SYGVKD come from the germline V gene. After removal of 4 bases from V and 3 bases from J, the junction contained 3 bases not matched to a gene. CDR3 size: 14 residues. In nucleotides, the CDR3 is TGTGCCATCAGTGCTCAGCGGGAGGAAGAGACCCAGTACTTC. Translating it yields CAISAQREEETQYF.

The rearrangement uses TRBV6-5 and TRBJ1-2; 7 bases map to TRBD1. CDR3 size: 14 residues. The J segment lost 5 bases and the V segment lost 6 bases, leaving 9 bases of the junction unmatched. Germline V gives CDR1 MNHEY, CDR2 SVGAGI. The CDR3 here is CASSFFQGGYGYTF. The CDR3 nucleotides are TGTGCCAGCAGCTTCTTCCAGGGGGGGTATGGCTACACCTTC.

V usage is TRBV10-3 and J usage is TRBJ1-1, with D uncertain. The CDR3 is made up of 13 amino acids. The germline gives CDR1 ENHRY, CDR2 SYGVKD. V was shortened by 1 base and J by 4 bases, with 7 bases between the two germline ends. CDR3 DNA sequence: TGTGCCATCAGTGAGTTCGGGCCCACTGAAGCTTTCTTT. This translates into CAISEFGPTEAFF.

The chain has TRBV1 and TRBJ1-3. TRBV1 is marked as a pseudogene. The CDR3 consists of 16 residues. The CDR3 spells CTSSPRFSPSGNTIYF. The CDR3 bases are TGCACCAGCAGCCCACGTTTCTCGCCCTCTGGAAACACCATATATTTT.

The chain joins TRBV7-8 to TRBJ1-4, with a possible D match to TRBD1 (5 bases). V lost 1 base, J lost 7 bases, and 10 bases lay in between. Germline lookup yields CDR1 SGHVS and CDR2 FQNEAQ. The CDR3 is 14 amino acids. The CDR3 sequence: CASSLEGRFEKLFF. In DNA form, the CDR3 reads TGTGCCAGCAGCTTAGAGGGGCGCTTTGAAAAACTGTTTTTT.

V is TRBV5-4 and J is TRBJ2-1; 8 positions agree with TRBD2. The CDR3 contains 14 residues. CDR1 SGHNT and CDR2 YYREEE come from the germline V gene (reference sequence). J was trimmed by 9 bases and V by 2 bases; bases with no gene match: 7. CDR3 bases: TGTGCCAGCAGCTTTTCCGCGGGAGGCGCTGAGCAGTTCTTC. This sequence encodes CASSFSAGGAEQFF.

This clone showed up just once. The chain employs TRBV19 and TRBJ2-1, with D perhaps TRBD1 (5 bases). CDR3 length: 13 amino acids. Deletions cut 3 bases from V and 6 bases from J, with 9 bases between. Germline-derived CDR1 and CDR2 are LNHDA and SQIVND (reference sequence). The CDR3, as DNA: TGTGCCAGTAGTATGGGGCCGTTCAATGAGCAGTTCTTC. Translation: CASSMGPFNEQFF.